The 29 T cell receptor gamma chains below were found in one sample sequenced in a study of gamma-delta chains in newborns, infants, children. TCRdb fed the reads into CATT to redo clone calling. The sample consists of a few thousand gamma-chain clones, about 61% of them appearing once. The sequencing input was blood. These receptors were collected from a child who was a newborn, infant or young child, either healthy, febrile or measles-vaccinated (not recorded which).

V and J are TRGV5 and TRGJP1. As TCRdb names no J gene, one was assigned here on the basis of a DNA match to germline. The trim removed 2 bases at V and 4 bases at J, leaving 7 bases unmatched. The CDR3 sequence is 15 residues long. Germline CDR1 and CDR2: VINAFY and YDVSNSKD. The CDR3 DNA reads TGTGCCACCTGGGACACCCGGATCACTGGTTGGTTCAAGATATTT. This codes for CATWDTRITGWFKIF.

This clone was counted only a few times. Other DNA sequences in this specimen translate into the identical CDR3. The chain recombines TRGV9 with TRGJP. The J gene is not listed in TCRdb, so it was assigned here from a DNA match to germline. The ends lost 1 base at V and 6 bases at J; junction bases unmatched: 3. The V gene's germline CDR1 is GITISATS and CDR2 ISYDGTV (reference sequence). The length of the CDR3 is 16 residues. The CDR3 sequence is CALWEVAELGKKIKVF. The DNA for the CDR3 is TGTGCCTTGTGGGAGGTAGCAGAGTTGGGCAAAAAAATCAAGGTATTT.

The DNA of the CDR3 is TGTGCCTTGTGGGAGGTTACGTTCGAGAAACTCTTT. This sequence encodes CALWEVTFEKLF. The chain couples TRGV9 to TRGJ1 or TRGJ2. TCRdb is silent on the J gene; assignment here came from matching the DNA to germline. After removal of 1 base from V and 11 bases from J, the junction contained 8 bases not matched to a gene. The germline CDR1 and CDR2 sequences are GITISATS and ISYDGTV (reference sequence). There are 12 residues in the CDR3.

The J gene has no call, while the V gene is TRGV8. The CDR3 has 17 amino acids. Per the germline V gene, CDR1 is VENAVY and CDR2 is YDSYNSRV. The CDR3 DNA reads TGTGCCACCTGGGATAGGGCCGGCTATAGTAGTGATTGGATCAATACGTTT. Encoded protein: CATWDRAGYSSDWINTF.

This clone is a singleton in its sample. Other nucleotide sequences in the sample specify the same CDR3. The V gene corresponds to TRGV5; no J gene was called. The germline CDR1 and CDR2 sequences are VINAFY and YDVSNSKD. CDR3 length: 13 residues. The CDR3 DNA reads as TGTGCCACCTGGGACAGGCAGGGGTATAAGAAGCTCTTT. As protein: CATWDRQGYKKLF.

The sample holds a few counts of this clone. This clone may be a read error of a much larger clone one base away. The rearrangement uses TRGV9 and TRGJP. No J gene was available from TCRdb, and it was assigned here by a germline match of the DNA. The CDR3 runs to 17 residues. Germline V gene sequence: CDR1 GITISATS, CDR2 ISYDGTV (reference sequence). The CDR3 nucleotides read TGTGCCTTGTGGGAGATCTCGCAAGGGTTGGGCAAAAAAATCAAGGTATTT. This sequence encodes CALWEISQGLGKKIKVF.

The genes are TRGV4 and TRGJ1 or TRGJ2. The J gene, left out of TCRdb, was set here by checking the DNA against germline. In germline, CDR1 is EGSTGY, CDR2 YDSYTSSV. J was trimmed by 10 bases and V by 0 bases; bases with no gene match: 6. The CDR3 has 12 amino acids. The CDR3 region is CATWDGTLKKLF. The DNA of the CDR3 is TGTGCCACCTGGGATGGGACTCTAAAGAAACTCTTT.

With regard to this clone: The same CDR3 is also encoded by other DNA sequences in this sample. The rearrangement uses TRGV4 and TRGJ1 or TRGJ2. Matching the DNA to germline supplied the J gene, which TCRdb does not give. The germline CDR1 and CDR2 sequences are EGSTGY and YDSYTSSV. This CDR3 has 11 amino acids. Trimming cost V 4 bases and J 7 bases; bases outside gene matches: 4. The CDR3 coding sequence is TGTGCCACCTGGGAGGGGTATAAGAAACTCTTT. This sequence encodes CATWEGYKKLF.

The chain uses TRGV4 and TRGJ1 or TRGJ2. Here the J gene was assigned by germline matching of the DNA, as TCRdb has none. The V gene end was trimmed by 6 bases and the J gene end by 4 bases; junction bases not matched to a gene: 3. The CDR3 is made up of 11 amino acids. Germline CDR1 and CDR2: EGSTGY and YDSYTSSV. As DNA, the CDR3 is TGTGCCACCTGGCAGTATTATAAGAAACTCTTT. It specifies CATWQYYKKLF.

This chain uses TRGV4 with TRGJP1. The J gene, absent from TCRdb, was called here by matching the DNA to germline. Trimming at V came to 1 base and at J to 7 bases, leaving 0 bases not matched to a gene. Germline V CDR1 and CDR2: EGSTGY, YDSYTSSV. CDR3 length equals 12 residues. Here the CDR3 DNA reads TGTGCCACCTGGGATGGTGGTTGGTTCAAGATATTT. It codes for CATWDGGWFKIF.

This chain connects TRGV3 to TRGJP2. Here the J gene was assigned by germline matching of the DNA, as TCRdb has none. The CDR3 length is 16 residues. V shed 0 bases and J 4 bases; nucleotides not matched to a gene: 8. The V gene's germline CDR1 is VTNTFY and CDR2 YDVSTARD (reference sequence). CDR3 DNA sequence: TGTGCCACCTGGGACAGGCCCTGCCTTAGTGATTGGATCAAGACGTTT. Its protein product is CATWDRPCLSDWIKTF.

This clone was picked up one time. CDR3 DNA: TGTGCCTTGTGGGAGGTGTGGGATTATTATAAGAAACTCTTT. It encodes CALWEVWDYYKKLF. The V call is TRGV9, the J call TRGJ1 or TRGJ2. TCRdb gives no J gene; it was assigned here by matching the DNA to germline. In germline, CDR1 is GITISATS, CDR2 ISYDGTV (reference sequence). V was clipped by 0 bases and J by 2 bases; unmatched bases: 4. The CDR3 spans 14 residues.

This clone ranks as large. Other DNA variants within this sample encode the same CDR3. CDR3 DNA: TGTGCCTTGTGGGAGGCCCAAGAGTTGGGCAAAAAAATCAAGGTATTT. Its protein is CALWEAQELGKKIKVF. The chain couples TRGV9 to TRGJP. TCRdb carries no J gene annotation; the J gene was assigned here by matching the DNA with germline. This CDR3 has 16 amino acids. CDR1 and CDR2 from the germline V gene are GITISATS and ISYDGTV (reference sequence). The V gene end was trimmed by 2 bases and the J gene end by 4 bases; junction bases not matched to a gene: 2.

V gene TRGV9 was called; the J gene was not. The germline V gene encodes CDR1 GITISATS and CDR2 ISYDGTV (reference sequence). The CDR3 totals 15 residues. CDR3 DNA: TGTGCCTTGTGGGAGGGCCGGTTGGGCAAAAAAATCGAGGTATTT. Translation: CALWEGRLGKKIEVF.

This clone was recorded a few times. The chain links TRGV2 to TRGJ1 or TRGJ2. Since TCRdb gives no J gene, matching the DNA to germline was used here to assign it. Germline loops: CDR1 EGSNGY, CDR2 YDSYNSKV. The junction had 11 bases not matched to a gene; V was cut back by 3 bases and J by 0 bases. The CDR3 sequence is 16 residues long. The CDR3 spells CATWDKLGSNYYKKLF. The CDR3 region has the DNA TGTGCCACCTGGGACAAGCTGGGGTCGAATTATTATAAGAAACTCTTT.

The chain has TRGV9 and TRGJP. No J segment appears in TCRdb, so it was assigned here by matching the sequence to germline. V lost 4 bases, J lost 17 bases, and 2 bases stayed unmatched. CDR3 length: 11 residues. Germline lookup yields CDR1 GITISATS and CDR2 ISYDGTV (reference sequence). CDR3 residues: CALWEEKIKVF. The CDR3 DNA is TGTGCCTTGTGGGAAGAAAAAATCAAGGTATTT.

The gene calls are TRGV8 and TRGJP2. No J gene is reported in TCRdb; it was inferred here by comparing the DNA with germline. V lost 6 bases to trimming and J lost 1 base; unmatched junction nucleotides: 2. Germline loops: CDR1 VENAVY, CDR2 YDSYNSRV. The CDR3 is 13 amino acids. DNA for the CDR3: TGTGCCACCTGGACTAGTAGTGATTGGATCAAGACGTTT. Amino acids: CATWTSSDWIKTF.

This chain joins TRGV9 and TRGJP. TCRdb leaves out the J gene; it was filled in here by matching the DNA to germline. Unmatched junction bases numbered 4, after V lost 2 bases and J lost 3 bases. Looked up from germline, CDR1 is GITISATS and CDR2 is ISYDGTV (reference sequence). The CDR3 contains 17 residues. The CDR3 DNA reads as TGTGCCTTGTGGGAGGACGTGCAAGAGTTGGGCAAAAAAATCAAGGTATTT. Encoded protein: CALWEDVQELGKKIKVF.

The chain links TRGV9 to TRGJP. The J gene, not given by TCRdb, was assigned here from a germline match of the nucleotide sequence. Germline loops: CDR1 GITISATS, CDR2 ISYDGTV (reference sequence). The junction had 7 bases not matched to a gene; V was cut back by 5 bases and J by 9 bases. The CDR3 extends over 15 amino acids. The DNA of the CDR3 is TGTGCCTTGTGGGCCGGGGGGTTGGGCAAAAAAATCAAGGTATTT. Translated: CALWAGGLGKKIKVF.

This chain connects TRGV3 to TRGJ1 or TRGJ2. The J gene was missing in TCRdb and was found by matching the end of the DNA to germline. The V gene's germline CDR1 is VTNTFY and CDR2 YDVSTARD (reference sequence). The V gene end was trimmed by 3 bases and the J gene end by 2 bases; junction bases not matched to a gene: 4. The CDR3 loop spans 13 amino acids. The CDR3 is CATWDPHYYKKLF. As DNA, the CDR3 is TGTGCCACCTGGGACCCTCATTATTATAAGAAACTCTTT.

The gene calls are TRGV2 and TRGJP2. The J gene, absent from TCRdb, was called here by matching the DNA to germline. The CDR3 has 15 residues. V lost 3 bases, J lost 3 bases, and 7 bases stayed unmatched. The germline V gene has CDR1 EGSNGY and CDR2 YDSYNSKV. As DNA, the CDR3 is TGTGCCACCTGGGACAGACGAGGTAGTGATTGGATCAAGACGTTT. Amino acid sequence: CATWDRRGSDWIKTF.

The CDR3 DNA reads as TGTGCCACCTGGGATGCCCCAAGTAATTATTATAAGAAACTCTTT. Amino acids: CATWDAPSNYYKKLF. The chain joins TRGV4 to TRGJ1 or TRGJ2. The J gene was missing in TCRdb and was found by matching the end of the DNA to germline. V lost 2 bases, J lost 1 base, and 8 bases stayed unmatched. This CDR3 comprises 15 residues. From germline, CDR1 is EGSTGY and CDR2 YDSYTSSV.

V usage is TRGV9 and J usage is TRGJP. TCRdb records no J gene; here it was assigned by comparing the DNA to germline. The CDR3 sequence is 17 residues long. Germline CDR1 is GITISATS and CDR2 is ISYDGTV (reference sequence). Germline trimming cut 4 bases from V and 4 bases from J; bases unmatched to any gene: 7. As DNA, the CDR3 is TGTGCCTTGTGGGAAGAACCACAAGAGTTGGGCAAAAAAATCAAGGTATTT. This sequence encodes CALWEEPQELGKKIKVF.

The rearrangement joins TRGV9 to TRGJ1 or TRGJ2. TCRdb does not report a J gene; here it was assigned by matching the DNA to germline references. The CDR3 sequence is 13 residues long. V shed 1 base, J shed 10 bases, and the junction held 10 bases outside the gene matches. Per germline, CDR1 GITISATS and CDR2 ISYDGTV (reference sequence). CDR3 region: CALWEVGYGKKLF. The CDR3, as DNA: TGTGCCTTGTGGGAGGTTGGGTATGGGAAGAAACTCTTT.

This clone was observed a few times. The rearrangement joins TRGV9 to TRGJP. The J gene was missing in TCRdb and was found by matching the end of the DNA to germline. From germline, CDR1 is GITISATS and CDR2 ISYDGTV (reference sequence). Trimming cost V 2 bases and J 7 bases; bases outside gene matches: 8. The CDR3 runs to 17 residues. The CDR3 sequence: CALWEEQVELGKKIKVF. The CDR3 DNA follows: TGTGCCTTGTGGGAGGAACAAGTGGAGTTGGGCAAAAAAATCAAGGTATTT.

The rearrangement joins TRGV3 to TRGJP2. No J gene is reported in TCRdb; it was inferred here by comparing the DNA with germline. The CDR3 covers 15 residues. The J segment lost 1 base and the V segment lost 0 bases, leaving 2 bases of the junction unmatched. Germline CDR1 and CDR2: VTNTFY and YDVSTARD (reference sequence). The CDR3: CATWDRVSSDWIKTF. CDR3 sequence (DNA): TGTGCCACCTGGGACAGGGTTAGTAGTGATTGGATCAAGACGTTT.

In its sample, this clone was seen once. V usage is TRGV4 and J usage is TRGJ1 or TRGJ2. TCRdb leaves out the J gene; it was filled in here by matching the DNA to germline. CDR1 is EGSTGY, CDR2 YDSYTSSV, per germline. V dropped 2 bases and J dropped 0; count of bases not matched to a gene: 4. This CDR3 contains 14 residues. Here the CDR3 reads CATWDASNYYKKLF. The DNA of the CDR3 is TGTGCCACCTGGGATGCTTCGAATTATTATAAGAAACTCTTT.

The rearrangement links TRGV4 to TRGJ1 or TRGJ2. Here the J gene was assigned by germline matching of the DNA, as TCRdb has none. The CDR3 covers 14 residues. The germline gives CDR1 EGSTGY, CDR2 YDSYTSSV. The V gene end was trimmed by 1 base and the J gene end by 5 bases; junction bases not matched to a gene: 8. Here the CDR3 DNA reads TGTGCCACCTGGGATGGAATACGGGATTATAAGAAACTCTTT. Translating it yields CATWDGIRDYKKLF.

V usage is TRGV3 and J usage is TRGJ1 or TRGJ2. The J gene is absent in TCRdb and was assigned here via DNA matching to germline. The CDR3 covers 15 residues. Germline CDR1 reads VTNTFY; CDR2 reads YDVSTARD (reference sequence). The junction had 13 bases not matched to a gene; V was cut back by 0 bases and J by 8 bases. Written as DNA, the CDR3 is TGTGCCACCTGGGACAGGCGGGCGCTGGCGGATAAGAAACTCTTT. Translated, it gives CATWDRRALADKKLF.